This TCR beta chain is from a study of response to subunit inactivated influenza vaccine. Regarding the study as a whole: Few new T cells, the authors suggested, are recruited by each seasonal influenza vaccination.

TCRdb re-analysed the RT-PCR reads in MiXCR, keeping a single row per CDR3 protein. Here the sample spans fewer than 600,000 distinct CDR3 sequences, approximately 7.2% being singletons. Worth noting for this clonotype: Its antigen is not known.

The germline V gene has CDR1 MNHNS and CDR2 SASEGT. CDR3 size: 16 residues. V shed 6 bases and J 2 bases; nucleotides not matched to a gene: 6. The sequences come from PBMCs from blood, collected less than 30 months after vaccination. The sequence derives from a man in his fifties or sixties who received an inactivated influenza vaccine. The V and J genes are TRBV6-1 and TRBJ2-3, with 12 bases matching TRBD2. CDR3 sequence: CASSPPSGRATDTQYF. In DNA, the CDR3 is TGTGCCAGCAGCCCCCCTAGCGGGAGGGCCACAGATACGCAGTATTTT.